This T cell receptor (beta chain) was obtained from a study of T-cell memory formation after mild COVID-19. TCRdb fed the 5' RACE reads into MiXCR, producing one record per CDR3 protein. The sample lists around 500,000 distinct CDR3 sequences, roughly 18% occurring once. This clonotype was counted only a few times. Trimming cost V 1 base and J 2 bases, with 13 bases left between them. This CDR3 has 15 amino acids. Germline V gene data show CDR1 as SGHKS and CDR2 as YYEKEE (reference sequence). This receptor was taken from an adult woman who had mild COVID-19 (a few samples of this study predate the infection). Cell type and time point are not known. The sample taken for sequencing was PBMCs or a T cell subset sorted from them (not recorded which). The gene calls are TRBV5-5 and TRBJ2-7; TRBD1 might be the D (5 bases). CDR3 nucleotides: TGTGCCAGCAGCTTGCAAGGCAGGGTCGCCTACGAGCAGTACTTC. Its translation is CASSLQGRVAYEQYF. The variable domain in full, completed from reference TRBV5-5 and TRBJ2-7, reads DAGVTQSPTHLIKTRGQQVTLRCSPISGHKSVSWYQQVLGQGPQFIFQYYEKEERGRGNFPDRFSARQFPNYSSELNVNALLLGDSALYLCASSLQGRVAYEQYFGPGTRLTVT.